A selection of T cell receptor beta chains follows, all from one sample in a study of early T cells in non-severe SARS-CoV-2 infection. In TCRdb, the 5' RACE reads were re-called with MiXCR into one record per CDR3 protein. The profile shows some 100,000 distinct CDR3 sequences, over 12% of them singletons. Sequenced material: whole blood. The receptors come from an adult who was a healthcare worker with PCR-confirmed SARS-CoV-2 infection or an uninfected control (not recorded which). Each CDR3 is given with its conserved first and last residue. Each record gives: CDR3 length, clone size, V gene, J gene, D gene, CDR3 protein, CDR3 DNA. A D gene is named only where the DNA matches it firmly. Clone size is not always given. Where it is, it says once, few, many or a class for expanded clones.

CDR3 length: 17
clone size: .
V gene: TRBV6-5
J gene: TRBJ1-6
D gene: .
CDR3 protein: CASSYSRQGAGNSPLHF
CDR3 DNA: TGTGCCAGCAGTTACTCGAGGCAGGGAGCGGGTAATTCACCCCTCCACTTT

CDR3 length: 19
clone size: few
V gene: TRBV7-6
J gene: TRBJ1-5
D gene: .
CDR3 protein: CASSLAIGSRPYSNQPQHF
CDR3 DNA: TGTGCCAGCAGCTTAGCGATCGGCAGTAGGCCTTATAGCAATCAGCCCCAGCATTTT

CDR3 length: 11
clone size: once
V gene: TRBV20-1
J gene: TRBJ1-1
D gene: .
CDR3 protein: CSASPPAEAFF
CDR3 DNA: TGCAGTGCTAGCCCTCCAGCCGAAGCTTTCTTT

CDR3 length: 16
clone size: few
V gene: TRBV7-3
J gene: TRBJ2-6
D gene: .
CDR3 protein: CASGRTLPAGANVLTF
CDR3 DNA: TGTGCCAGCGGGCGGACCTTACCGGCTGGGGCCAACGTCCTGACTTTC

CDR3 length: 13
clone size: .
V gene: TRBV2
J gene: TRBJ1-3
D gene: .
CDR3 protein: CASTLTDGNTIYF
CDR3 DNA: TGTGCCAGCACTCTGACTGATGGAAACACCATATATTTT

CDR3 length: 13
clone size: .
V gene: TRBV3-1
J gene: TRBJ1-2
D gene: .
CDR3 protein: CANSRGQPHGYTF
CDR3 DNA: TGTGCCAACAGCCGAGGACAGCCCCATGGCTACACCTTC

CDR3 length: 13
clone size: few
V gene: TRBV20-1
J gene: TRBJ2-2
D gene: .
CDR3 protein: CSAREQNNGELFF
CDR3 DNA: TGCAGTGCTAGAGAACAGAACAACGGGGAGCTGTTTTTT

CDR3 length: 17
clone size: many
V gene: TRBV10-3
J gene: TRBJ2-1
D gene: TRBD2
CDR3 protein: CAISPTTSGGFVDEQFF
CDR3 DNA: TGTGCCATCAGTCCAACCACTAGCGGGGGCTTCGTCGATGAGCAGTTCTTC

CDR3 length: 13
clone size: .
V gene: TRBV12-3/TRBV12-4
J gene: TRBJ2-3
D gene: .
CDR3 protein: CASSLDRTDTQYF
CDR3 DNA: TGTGCCAGCAGTTTGGACAGAACAGATACGCAGTATTTT

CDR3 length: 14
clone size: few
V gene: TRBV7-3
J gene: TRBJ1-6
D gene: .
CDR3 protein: CASSLMARNSPLHF
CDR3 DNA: TGTGCCAGCAGCTTAATGGCCCGGAATTCACCCCTCCACTTT

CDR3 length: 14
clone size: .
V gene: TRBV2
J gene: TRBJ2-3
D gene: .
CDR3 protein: CASSDRPTTDTQYF
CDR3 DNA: TGTGCCAGCAGTGATCGTCCTACCACAGATACGCAGTATTTT

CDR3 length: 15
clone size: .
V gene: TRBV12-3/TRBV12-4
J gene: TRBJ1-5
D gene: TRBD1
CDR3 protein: CASSSEGAGEQPQHF
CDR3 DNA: TGTGCCAGCAGTTCTGAGGGGGCGGGTGAACAGCCCCAGCATTTT

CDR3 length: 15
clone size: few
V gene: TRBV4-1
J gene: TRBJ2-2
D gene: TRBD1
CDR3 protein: CASSQEGTGSGELFF
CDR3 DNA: TGCGCCAGCAGCCAAGAAGGGACAGGGTCCGGGGAGCTGTTTTTT

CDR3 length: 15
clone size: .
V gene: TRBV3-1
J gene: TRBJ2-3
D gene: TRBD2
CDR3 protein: CASSTNLAAPDTQYF
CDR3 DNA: TGTGCCAGCAGCACCAATCTAGCGGCCCCAGATACGCAGTATTTT

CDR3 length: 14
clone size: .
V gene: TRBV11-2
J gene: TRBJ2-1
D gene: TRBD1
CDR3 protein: CASTSYRGRNEQFF
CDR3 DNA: TGTGCCAGCACCTCCTACAGGGGGCGGAATGAGCAGTTCTTC

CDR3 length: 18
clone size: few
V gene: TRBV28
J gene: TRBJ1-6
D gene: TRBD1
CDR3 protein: CASSLIDRVRSYNSPLHF
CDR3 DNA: TGTGCCAGCAGCCTGATCGACAGGGTTAGGTCCTATAATTCACCCCTCCACTTT

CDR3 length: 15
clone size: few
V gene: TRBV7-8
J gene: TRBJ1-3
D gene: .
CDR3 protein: CASSLWGFGGNTIYF
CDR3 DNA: TGTGCCAGCAGCTTATGGGGGTTCGGAGGAAACACCATATATTTT

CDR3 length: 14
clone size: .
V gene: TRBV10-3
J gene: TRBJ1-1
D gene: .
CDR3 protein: CAISDRELNTEAFF
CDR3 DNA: TGTGCCATCAGTGATAGGGAATTGAACACTGAAGCTTTCTTT

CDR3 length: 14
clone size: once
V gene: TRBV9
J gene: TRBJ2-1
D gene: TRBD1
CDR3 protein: CASALRTGNNEQFF
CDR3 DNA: TGTGCCAGTGCCCTACGGACAGGGAACAATGAGCAGTTCTTC

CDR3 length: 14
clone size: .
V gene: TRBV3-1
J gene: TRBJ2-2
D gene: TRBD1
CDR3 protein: CASRLQGASGELFF
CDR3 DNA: TGTGCCAGCCGACTACAGGGGGCGTCCGGGGAGCTGTTTTTT

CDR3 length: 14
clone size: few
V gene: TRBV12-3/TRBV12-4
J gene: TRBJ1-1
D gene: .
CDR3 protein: CASSFFQKNTEAFF
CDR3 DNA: TGTGCCAGCAGTTTTTTCCAGAAGAACACTGAAGCTTTCTTT

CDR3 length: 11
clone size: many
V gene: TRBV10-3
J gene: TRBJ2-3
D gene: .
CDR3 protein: CAIGSTDTQYF
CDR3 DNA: TGTGCCATCGGAAGTACAGATACGCAGTATTTT

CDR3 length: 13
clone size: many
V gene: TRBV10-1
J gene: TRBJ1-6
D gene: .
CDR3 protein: CASSRSTNSPLHF
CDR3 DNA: TGCGCCAGCAGTCGCTCGACGAATTCACCCCTCCACTTT

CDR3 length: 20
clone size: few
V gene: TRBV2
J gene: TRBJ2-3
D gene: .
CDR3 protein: CASSERFWNRRPHGTDTQYF
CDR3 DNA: TGTGCCAGCAGTGAACGGTTCTGGAACAGGAGGCCCCACGGGACAGATACGCAGTATTTT

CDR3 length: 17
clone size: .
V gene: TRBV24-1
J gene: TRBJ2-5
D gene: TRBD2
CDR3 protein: CATSDPLAGGFQETQYF
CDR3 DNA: TGTGCCACCAGTGACCCCCTAGCGGGGGGGTTCCAAGAGACCCAGTACTTC

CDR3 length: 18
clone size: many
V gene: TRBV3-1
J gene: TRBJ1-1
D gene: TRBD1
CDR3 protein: CASSQVWGGDRANTEAFF
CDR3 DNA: TGTGCCAGCAGCCAAGTTTGGGGCGGGGACAGGGCGAACACTGAAGCTTTCTTT

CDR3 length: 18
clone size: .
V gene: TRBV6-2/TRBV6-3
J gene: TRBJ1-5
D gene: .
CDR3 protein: CASSYPSGRAAINQPQHF
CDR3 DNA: TGTGCCAGCAGTTACCCAAGCGGTAGGGCGGCGATTAATCAGCCCCAGCATTTT

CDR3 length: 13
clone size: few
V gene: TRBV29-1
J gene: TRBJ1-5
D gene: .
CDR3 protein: CSVWENSNQPQHF
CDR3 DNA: TGCAGCGTTTGGGAGAATAGCAATCAGCCCCAGCATTTT

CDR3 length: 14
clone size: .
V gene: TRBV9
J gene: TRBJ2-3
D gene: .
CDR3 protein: CASSVGYSTDTQYF
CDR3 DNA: TGTGCCAGCAGCGTAGGCTACAGCACAGATACGCAGTATTTT

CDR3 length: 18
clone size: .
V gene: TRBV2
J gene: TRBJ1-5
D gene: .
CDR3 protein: CASSERGSAGNSNQPQHF
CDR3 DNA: TGTGCCAGCAGTGAAAGGGGAAGCGCTGGAAATAGCAATCAGCCCCAGCATTTT

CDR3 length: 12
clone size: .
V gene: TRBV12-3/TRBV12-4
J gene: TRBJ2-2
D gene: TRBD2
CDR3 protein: CASRQRGGELFF
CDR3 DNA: TGTGCCAGCAGACAGCGGGGTGGGGAGCTGTTTTTT

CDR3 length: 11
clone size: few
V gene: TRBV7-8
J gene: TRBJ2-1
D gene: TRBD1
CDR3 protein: CASSLTGIPFF
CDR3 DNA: TGTGCCAGCAGCCTGACAGGGATACCGTTCTTC

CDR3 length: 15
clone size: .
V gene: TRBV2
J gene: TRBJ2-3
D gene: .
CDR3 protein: CASLRTPRRTDTQYF
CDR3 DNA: TGTGCCAGCTTGAGGACACCCAGAAGGACAGATACGCAGTATTTT

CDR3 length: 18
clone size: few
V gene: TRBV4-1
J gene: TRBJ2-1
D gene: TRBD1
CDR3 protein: CASSQRTTTGQGYNEQFF
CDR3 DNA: TGCGCCAGCAGCCAACGAACAACTACGGGACAGGGGTACAATGAGCAGTTCTTC

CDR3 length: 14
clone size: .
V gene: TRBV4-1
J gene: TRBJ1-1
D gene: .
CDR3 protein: CASSHLPLSTEAFF
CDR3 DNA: TGCGCCAGCAGCCATCTACCGCTAAGCACTGAAGCTTTCTTT

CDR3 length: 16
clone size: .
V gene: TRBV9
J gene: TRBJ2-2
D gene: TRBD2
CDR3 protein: CASSWGGRANTRELFF
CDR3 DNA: TGTGCCAGCAGCTGGGGAGGGCGAGCGAACACCCGGGAGCTGTTTTTT

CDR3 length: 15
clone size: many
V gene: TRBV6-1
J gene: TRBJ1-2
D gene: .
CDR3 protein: CASSEGGRDNYGYTF
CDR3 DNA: TGTGCCAGCAGTGAAGGGGGCAGAGACAACTATGGCTACACCTTC

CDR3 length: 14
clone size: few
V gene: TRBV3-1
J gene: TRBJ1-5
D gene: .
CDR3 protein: CASSQTGNGQPQHF
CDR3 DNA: TGTGCCAGCAGCCAAACAGGGAATGGGCAGCCCCAGCATTTT

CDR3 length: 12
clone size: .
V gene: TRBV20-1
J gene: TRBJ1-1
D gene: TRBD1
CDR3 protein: CSAATGGTEAFF
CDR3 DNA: TGCAGTGCCGCGACAGGGGGGACTGAAGCTTTCTTT

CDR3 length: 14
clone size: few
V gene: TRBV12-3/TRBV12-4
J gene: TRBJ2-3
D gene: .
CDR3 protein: CASSQQLSTDTQYF
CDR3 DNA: TGTGCCAGCAGTCAACAGCTTAGCACAGATACGCAGTATTTT

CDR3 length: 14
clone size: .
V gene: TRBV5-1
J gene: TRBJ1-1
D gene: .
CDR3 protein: CASSLVVGQTEAFF
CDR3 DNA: TGCGCCAGCAGCTTGGTGGTCGGACAGACTGAAGCTTTCTTT

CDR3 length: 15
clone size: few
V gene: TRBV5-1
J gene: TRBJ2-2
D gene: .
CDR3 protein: CASSLPGANTGELFF
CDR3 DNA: TGCGCCAGCAGCTTGCCAGGAGCGAACACCGGGGAGCTGTTTTTT

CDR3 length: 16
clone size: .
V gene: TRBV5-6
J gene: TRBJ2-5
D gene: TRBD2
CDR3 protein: CASSLGLAGGIETQYF
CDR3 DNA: TGTGCCAGCAGCTTGGGACTAGCGGGGGGGATCGAGACCCAGTACTTC

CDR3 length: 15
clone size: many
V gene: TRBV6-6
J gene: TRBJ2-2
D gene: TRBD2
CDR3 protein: CASMTSGGNSGELFF
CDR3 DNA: TGTGCCAGCATGACTAGCGGGGGGAATAGCGGGGAGCTGTTTTTT

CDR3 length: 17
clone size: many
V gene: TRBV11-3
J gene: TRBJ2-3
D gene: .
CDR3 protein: CASSPGGPGISTDTQYF
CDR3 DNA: TGTGCCAGCAGCCCAGGAGGACCAGGGATTAGCACAGATACGCAGTATTTT

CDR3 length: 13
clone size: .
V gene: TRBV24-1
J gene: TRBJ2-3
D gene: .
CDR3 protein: CATSDLGADTQYF
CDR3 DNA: TGTGCCACCAGTGATCTGGGGGCAGATACGCAGTATTTT

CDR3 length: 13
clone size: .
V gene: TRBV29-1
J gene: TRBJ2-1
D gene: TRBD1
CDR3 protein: CSVEDREYNEQFF
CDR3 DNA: TGCAGCGTTGAGGACAGGGAATACAATGAGCAGTTCTTC